This T cell receptor beta chain comes out of a study of cytotoxic CD8 clonotypes in ibrutinib-treated CLL. Germline CDR1 and CDR2: MNHNS and SASEGT. V shed 5 bases and J shed 9 bases, with 8 bases lying between them. CDR3 length equals 11 residues. The method was immunoSEQ multiplex PCR; TCRdb's version includes in-frame clones alone and lacks a portion of them. The top ten hold roughly 7.6% of the sample, which has 150,000 or so clones, 70% to 90% seen once. Study-level findings and limits: Clonality was elevated at ibrutinib response and had returned toward baseline at progression.

Regarding this clone: Its target is unknown.

The V and J genes are TRBV6-1 and TRBJ2-1; no clear D. Sequenced here: PBMCs, sampled after 36 months of ibrutinib treatment. The clonotype comes from a human donor with chronic lymphocytic leukemia. CDR3 sequence: CASSKESEQFF. In nucleotides, the CDR3 is TGTGCCAGCAGTAAGGAGAGTGAGCAGTTCTTC.